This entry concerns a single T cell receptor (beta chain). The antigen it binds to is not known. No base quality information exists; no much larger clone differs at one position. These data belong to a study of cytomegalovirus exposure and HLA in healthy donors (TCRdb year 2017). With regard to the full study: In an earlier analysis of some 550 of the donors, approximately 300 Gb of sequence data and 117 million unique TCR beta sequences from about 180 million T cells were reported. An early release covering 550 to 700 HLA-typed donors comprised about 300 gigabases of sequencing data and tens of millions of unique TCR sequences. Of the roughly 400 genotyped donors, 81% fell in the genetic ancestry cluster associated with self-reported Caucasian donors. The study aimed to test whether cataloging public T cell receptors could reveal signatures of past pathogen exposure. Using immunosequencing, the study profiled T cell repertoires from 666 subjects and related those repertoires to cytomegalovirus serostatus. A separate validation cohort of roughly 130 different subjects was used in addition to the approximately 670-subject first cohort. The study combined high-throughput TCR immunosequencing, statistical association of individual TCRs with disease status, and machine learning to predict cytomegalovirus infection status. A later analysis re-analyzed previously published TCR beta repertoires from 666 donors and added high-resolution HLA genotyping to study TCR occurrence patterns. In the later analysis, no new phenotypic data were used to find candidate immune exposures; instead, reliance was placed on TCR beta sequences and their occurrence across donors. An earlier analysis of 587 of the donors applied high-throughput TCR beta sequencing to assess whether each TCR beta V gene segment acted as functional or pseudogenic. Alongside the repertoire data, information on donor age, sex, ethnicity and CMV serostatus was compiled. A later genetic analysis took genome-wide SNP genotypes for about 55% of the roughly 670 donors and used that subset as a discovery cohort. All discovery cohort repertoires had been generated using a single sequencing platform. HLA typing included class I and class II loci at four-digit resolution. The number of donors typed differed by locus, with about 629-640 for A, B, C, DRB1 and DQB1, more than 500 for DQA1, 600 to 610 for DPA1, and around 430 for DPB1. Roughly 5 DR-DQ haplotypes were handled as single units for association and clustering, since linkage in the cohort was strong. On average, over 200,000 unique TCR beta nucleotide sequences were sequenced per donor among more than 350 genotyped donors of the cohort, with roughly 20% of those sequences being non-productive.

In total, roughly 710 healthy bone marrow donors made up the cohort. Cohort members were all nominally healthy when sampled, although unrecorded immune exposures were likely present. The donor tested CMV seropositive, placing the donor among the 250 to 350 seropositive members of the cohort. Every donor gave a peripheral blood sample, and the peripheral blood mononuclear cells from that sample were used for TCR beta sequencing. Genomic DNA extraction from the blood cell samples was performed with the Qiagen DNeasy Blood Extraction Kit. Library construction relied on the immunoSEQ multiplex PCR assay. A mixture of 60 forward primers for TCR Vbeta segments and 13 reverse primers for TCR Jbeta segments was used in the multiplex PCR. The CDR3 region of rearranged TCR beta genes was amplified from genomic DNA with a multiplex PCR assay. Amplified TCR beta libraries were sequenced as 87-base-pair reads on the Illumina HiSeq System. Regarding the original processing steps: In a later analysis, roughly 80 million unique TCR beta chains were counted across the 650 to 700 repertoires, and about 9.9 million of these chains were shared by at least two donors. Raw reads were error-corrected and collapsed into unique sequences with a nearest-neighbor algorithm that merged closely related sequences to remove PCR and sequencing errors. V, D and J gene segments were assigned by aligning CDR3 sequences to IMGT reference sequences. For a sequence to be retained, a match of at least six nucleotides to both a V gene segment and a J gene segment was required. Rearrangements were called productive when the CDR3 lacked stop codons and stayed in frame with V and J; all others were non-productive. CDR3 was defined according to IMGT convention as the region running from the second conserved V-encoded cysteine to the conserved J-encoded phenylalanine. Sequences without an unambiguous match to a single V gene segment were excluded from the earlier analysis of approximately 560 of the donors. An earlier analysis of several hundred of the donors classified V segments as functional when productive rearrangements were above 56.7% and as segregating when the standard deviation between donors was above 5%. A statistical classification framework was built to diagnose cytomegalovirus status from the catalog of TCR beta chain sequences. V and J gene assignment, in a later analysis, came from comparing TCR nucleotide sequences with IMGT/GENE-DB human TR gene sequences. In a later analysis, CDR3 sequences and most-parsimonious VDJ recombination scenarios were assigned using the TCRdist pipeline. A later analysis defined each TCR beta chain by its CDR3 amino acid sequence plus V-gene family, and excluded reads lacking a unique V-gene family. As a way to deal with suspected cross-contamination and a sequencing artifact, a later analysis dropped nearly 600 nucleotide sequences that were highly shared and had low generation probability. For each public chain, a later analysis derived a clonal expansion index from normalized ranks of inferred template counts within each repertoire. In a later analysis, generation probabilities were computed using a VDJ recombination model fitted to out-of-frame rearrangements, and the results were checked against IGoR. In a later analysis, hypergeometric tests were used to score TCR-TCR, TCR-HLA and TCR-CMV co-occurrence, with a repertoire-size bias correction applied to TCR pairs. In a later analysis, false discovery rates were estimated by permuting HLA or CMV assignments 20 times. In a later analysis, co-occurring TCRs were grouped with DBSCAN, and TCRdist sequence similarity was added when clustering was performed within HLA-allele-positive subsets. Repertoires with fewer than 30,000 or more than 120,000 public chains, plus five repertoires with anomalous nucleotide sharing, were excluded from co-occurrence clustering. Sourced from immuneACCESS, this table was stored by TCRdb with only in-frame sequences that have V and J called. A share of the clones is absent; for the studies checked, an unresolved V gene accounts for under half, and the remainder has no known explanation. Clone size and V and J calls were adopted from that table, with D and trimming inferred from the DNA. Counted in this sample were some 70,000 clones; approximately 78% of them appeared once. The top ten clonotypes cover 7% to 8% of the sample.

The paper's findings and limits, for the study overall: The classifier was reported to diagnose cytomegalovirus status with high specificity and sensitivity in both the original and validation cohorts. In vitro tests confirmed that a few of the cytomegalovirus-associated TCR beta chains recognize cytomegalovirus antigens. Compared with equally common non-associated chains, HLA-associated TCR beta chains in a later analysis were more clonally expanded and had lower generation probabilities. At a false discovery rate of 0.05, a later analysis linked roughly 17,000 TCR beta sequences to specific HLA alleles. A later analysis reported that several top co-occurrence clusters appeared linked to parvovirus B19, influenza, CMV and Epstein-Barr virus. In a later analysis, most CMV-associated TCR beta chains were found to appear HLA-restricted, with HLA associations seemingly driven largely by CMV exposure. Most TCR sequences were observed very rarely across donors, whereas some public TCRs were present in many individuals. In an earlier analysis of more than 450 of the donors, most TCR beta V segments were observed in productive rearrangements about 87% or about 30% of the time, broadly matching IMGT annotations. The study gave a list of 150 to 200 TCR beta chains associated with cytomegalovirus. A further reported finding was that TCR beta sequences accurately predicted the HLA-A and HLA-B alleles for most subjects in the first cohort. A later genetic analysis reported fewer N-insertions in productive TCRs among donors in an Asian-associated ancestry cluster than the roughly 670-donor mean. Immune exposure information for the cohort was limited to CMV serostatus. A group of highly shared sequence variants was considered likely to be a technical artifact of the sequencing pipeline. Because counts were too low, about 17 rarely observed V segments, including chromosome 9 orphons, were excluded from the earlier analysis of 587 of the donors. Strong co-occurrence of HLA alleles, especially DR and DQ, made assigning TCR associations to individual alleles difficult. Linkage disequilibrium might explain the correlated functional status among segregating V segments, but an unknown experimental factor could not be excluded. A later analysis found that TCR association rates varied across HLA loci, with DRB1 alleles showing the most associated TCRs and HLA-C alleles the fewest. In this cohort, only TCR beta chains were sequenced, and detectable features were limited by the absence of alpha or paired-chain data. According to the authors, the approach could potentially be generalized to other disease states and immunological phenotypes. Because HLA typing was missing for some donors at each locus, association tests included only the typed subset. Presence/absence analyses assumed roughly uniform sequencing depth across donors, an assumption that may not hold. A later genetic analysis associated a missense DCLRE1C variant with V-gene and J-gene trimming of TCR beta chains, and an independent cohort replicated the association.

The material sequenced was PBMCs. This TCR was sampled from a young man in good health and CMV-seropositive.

The nucleotide sequence is given as TGTGCCTGGAGAGACGCGGGTGATGGCTACACCTTC. It translates to CAWRDAGDGYTF. Recombination linked TRBV30 to TRBJ1-2; the D gene remains uncertain. The CDR3 holds 12 amino acids from the cysteine to the phenylalanine. This entry keeps only the CDR3 DNA: 36 bases, framed from base 1. The junction shows trimming of 3 bases on V and 6 bases on J, plus 11 bases between the germline ends. CDR1 and CDR2 are read off the germline V gene (reference sequence) as GTSNPN and SVGIG.